A single sample is the source of the 25 T cell receptor beta chains below, sequenced in a study of Tregs in tolerant kidney transplant recipients. The nonmyeloablative bone marrow transplants came from related graft donors, with transient mixed chimerism. Clones were sequenced by immunoSEQ multiplex PCR, and TCRdb holds only the in-frame ones, with some missing. The sample spans 5,800 or so clones; the ten largest clones claim around 6%. Sequencing was performed on CD4+ T cells from blood (PBMCs), taken 6 months after the transplant. Receptors were obtained from a human patient who received a combined kidney and bone marrow transplant. Part of the T cell pool may stem from the graft donor.

With respect to this clone: The CDR3 goes on 3 residues after the read ends, and that part is filled in from the germline J gene. The chain carries TRBV7-8 and TRBJ2-7; 7 nucleotides agree with TRBD1. With V trimmed by 1 base and J by 2 bases, 5 bases remained unmatched. Looked up from germline, CDR1 is SGHVS and CDR2 is FQNEAQ. The CDR3 extends over 15 amino acids. The sequenced CDR3 bases are TGTGCCAGCAGCTTAGGTCAGGGGGTTCCCTACGAG. Translating gives CASSLGQGVPYE. The entire CDR3 is CASSLGQGVPYEQYF.

As to this clone: The read terminates 3 residues before the CDR3 end, so the remaining end is supplied by the germline J gene. The chain links TRBV12-3 or TRBV12-4 to TRBJ2-6, with TRBD1 identical over 9 bases. The CDR3 totals 18 residues. Trimming cost V 4 bases and J 0 bases; bases outside gene matches: 7. The CDR3 protein is CASSSIQGAISGANVLTF. Partial CDR3 DNA: TGTGCCAGCAGTTCCATACAGGGGGCAATCTCTGGGGCCAACGTC.

The part of the CDR3 DNA that was read is TGTGCCACCACAGGGGGCCCAGCTAACTATGGC. This gives the protein CATTGGPANYG. The full CDR3 reads CATTGGPANYGYTF. The chain links TRBV3-1 (or the pseudogene TRBV3-2) to TRBJ1-2; the match to TRBD1 covers 9 bases. From the germline J gene comes the end of the CDR3, since the read stops 3 residues before it. V was pared by 10 bases and J by 0 bases, with 6 bases of the junction left unmatched. CDR1 is LGHDT, CDR2 YNNKEL, per germline (reference sequence). CDR3 length: 14 residues.

Worth noting for this clone: The read finishes 3 residues shy of the CDR3 end, and the germline J gene is used to complete it. This chain connects TRBV10-1 to TRBJ1-1; 9 nucleotides agree with TRBD1. The V gene's germline CDR1 is WNHNN and CDR2 SYGVQD (reference sequence). The CDR3 extends over 14 amino acids. CDR3 region: CASRAGQGNSEAFF. The DNA read from the CDR3 is TGCGCCAGCAGGGCCGGACAGGGGAACTCCGAA.

About this clone: Sequencing ends 3 residues short of the CDR3 end; the germline J gene provides the rest. The V call is TRBV7-9, the J call TRBJ1-4, with TRBD1 identical over 7 bases. With 5 bases clipped from V and 5 bases from J, the junction kept 2 bases outside the gene matches. The CDR3 loop spans 13 amino acids. Germline V gives CDR1 SEHNR, CDR2 FQNEAQ (reference sequence). CDR3 loop: CASSPDRNEKLFF. The CDR3 DNA, read in part, is TGTGCCAGCAGCCCGGACAGGAATGAAAAA. The entire variable domain, with the rest obtained from reference TRBV7-9 and TRBJ1-4, is as follows: DTGVSQNPRHKITKRGQNVTFRCDPISEHNRLYWYRQTLGQGPEFLTYFQNEAQLEKSRLLSDRFSAERPKGSFSTLEIQRTEQGDSAMYLCASSPDRNEKLFFGSGTQLSVL.

Judged by frequency, this clone is medium-sized. The read finishes 3 residues shy of the CDR3 end, and the germline J gene is used to complete it. The chain links TRBV20-1 to TRBJ2-5, with D tentatively TRBD2 (5 bases). This CDR3 region has 13 residues. The V gene's germline CDR1 is DFQATT and CDR2 SNEGSKA (reference sequence). V dropped 3 bases and J dropped 0 bases, with 8 bases sitting between them. Partial CDR3 DNA: TGCAGTGCTAGCGGTAGCGACCAAGAGACC. This sequence encodes CSASGSDQET. The entire CDR3 protein is CSASGSDQETQYF.

As to this clone: The read comes to an end 3 residues before the CDR3 does, leaving the germline J gene to fill in the end. J is TRBJ2-1 and V is TRBV2; 7 nucleotides align to TRBD2. V shed 8 bases and J 4 bases; nucleotides not matched to a gene: 8. From germline, CDR1 is SNHLY and CDR2 FYNNEI. This CDR3 is built from 14 residues. CDR3 residues: CASEGRETYNEQFF. CDR3 DNA (partial): TGTGCCAGCGAAGGGCGGGAGACATACAATGAG.

Of note for this clone: The sequenced fragment ends 3 residues before the CDR3 boundary, so the rest is inferred from the germline J gene. The V gene is TRBV27, the J gene TRBJ1-1; 12 nucleotides match TRBD1. The CDR3 is 16 amino acids. Germline trimming cut 10 bases from V and 4 bases from J; bases unmatched to any gene: 13. CDR1 MNHEY and CDR2 SMNVEV come from the germline V gene (reference sequence). The chain's CDR3 is CATKFPGQGAGTEAFF. The sequenced part of the CDR3 DNA is TGTGCCACCAAATTCCCGGGACAGGGGGCGGGCACTGAA.

This clone is deemed medium-sized by its frequency. With the read ending 3 residues before the CDR3 end, the germline J gene is used to fill in that end. V is TRBV30 and J is TRBJ1-1; D unclear. The length of the CDR3 is 11 residues. CDR1 and CDR2 from the germline V gene are GTSNPN and SVGIG (reference sequence). The germline V and J ends were trimmed by 4 bases and 1 base, with 4 bases remaining between them. The CDR3: CAWKANTEAFF. The CDR3 bases that were read are TGTGCCTGGAAGGCGAACACTGAA.

About this clone: The CDR3 is cut off 3 residues early in the read; its end comes from the germline J gene. The chain recombines TRBV19 with TRBJ2-1; TRBD2 matches 8 bases. Looked up from germline, CDR1 is LNHDA and CDR2 is SQIVND (reference sequence). The CDR3 consists of 17 residues. With 1 base clipped from V and 7 bases from J, the junction kept 12 bases outside the gene matches. The sequenced part of the CDR3 DNA is TGTGCCAGTAGTATAGGATCTGCGAGCGGGAGCAAAAATGAG. This sequence encodes CASSIGSASGSKNE. The whole CDR3 is CASSIGSASGSKNEQFF.

In regard to this clone: From the germline J gene comes the end of the CDR3, since the read stops 3 residues before it. V is TRBV5-4 and J is TRBJ2-2, with TRBD1 matching over 12 bases. V shed 4 bases, J shed 6 bases, and the junction held 7 bases outside the gene matches. There are 16 residues in the CDR3. Germline V gives CDR1 SGHNT, CDR2 YYREEE (reference sequence). This CDR3 is CASSGRDRGRAGELFF. The sequenced CDR3 bases are TGTGCCAGCAGCGGGAGGGACAGGGGGCGCGCCGGGGAG.

Note on this clone: With the read ending 3 residues before the CDR3 end, the germline J gene is used to fill in that end. This chain connects TRBV20-1 to TRBJ2-3, with 9 bases that match TRBD2. After removal of 5 bases from V and 6 bases from J, the junction contained 15 bases not matched to a gene. Germline-derived CDR1 and CDR2 are DFQATT and SNEGSKA (reference sequence). The CDR3 covers 16 residues. The CDR3 is CSAPGGAGGPGDTQYF. CDR3 DNA, as far as it was read: TGCAGTGCTCCCGGAGGAGCGGGAGGCCCCGGCGATACG.

With respect to this clone: The read comes to an end 3 residues before the CDR3 does, leaving the germline J gene to fill in the end. The chain combines TRBV5-1 with TRBJ2-7; weak D call: TRBD1 (5 bases). V was cut by 2 bases and J by 3 bases, with 6 bases left in between. There are 12 residues in the CDR3. Germline CDR1 and CDR2: SGHRS and YFSETQ. The CDR3 is CASSLGHYEQYF. The part of the CDR3 DNA that was read is TGCGCCAGCAGCTTAGGACACTACGAG.

For this clone: The read ends 3 residues before the CDR3 terminus; that terminus is restored from the germline J gene. V gene TRBV7-6 combines with J gene TRBJ2-3; 10 nucleotides align to TRBD2. Germline lookup yields CDR1 SGHVS and CDR2 FNYEAQ. J was trimmed by 1 base and V by 4 bases; bases with no gene match: 2. The length of the CDR3 is 15 residues. Partial CDR3 DNA: TGTGCCAGCAGCTCCCTAGCGGGAGGCACAGATACG. This codes for CASSSLAGGTDT. The entire CDR3 reads CASSSLAGGTDTQYF.

Turning to this clone: The CDR3 end lies 3 residues beyond the end of the read and is filled in from the germline J gene. The rearrangement uses TRBV24-1 and TRBJ2-2; TRBD2 might be the D (6 bases). In germline, CDR1 is KGHDR, CDR2 SFDVKD. Trimming cost V 0 bases and J 0 bases, with 16 bases left between them. The CDR3 contains 19 residues. The part of the CDR3 DNA that was read is TGTGCCACCAGTGATTTGAATCAACCGGGACTGGCGAACACCGGGGAG. The encoded protein is CATSDLNQPGLANTGE. Given in full, the CDR3 is CATSDLNQPGLANTGELFF.

As for this clone: The observed sequence ends 3 residues before the CDR3 terminus, with the missing tail filled in from the germline J gene. The V gene is TRBV7-3, the J gene TRBJ2-1, with TRBD1 as a possible D gene (6 bases). In germline, CDR1 is SGHTA, CDR2 FQGTGA. Trimming left V 5 bases short and J 1 base short, with 12 bases between. The CDR3 is 15 amino acids. The CDR3: CASSQDSYSYNEQFF. The sequenced CDR3 bases are TGTGCCAGCAGCCAGGACAGTTATTCCTACAATGAG.

For this clone: The CDR3 is cut off 3 residues early in the read; its end comes from the germline J gene. The V and J genes are TRBV5-4 and TRBJ2-1; D might be TRBD2 (5 bases). Trimming took off 0 bases at V and 2 bases at J, with 12 bases between the two ends. The germline V gene encodes CDR1 SGHNT and CDR2 YYREEE (reference sequence). The CDR3 has 16 amino acids. The CDR3 sequence: CASSLGGRRAYNEQFF. CDR3 bases read: TGTGCCAGCAGCTTGGGTGGGCGGCGGGCCTACAATGAG.

With respect to this clone: The CDR3 end lies 3 residues beyond the end of the read and is filled in from the germline J gene. The V and J genes are TRBV16 and TRBJ2-7; TRBD2 agrees at 7 bases. The CDR3 is made up of 14 amino acids. The germline V gene encodes CDR1 KGHSY and CDR2 FQNENV. V shed 2 bases, J shed 2 bases, and the junction held 3 bases outside the gene matches. The CDR3: CASSQGGGAYEQYF. The CDR3 bases that were read are TGTGCCAGCAGCCAAGGGGGGGGAGCCTACGAG.

A remark on this clone: The missing CDR3 end, 3 residues past where the read stops, is filled in from the germline J gene. The V call is TRBV5-1, the J call TRBJ2-1; D possibly corresponds to TRBD1 (7 bases). The CDR3 has 13 residues. Per the germline V gene, CDR1 is SGHRS and CDR2 is YFSETQ. Trimming took off 3 bases at V and 9 bases at J, with 13 bases between the two ends. CDR3 DNA (partial): TGCGCCAGCAGCTCGGGCCAGGGGGGTGAG. Residues: CASSSGQGGE. The CDR3, in full, reads CASSSGQGGEQFF.

Worth noting for this clone: The sequence runs out 3 residues before the end of the CDR3; the remainder is reconstructed from the germline J gene. The chain recombines TRBV2 with TRBJ1-6; TRBD1 is a possible D gene (6 bases). The V gene lost 5 bases and the J gene lost 5 bases, with 13 bases spanning the gap. The CDR3 contains 15 residues. From germline, CDR1 is SNHLY and CDR2 FYNNEI. The CDR3 bases that were read are TGTGCCAGCAGTTGGTGGACAGATAATAATTCACCC. This codes for CASSWWTDNNSP. In full, the CDR3 is CASSWWTDNNSPLHF. Drawing the rest from reference TRBV2 and TRBJ1-6, the complete variable domain is EPEVTQTPSHQVTQMGQEVILRCVPISNHLYFYWYRQILGQKVEFLVSFYNNEISEKSEIFDDQFSVERPDGSNFTLKIRSTKLEDSAMYFCASSWWTDNNSPLHFGNGTRLTVT.

Comments on this clone: The read finishes 3 residues shy of the CDR3 end, and the germline J gene is used to complete it. The chain has TRBV28 and TRBJ1-5; the match to TRBD1 covers 8 bases. The germline CDR1 and CDR2 sequences are MDHEN and SYDVKM. V was pared by 2 bases and J by 2 bases, with 5 bases of the junction left unmatched. The CDR3 has 16 residues. Partial CDR3 DNA: TGTGCCAGCAGTTTAAGCAGGGGGCCGGGCAATCAGCCC. This gives the protein CASSLSRGPGNQP. From start to end, the CDR3 is CASSLSRGPGNQPQHF.

This clone is labeled medium-sized based on frequency. The read gets to within 3 residues of the CDR3 end, and the germline J gene fills in the rest. The V and J genes are TRBV5-5 and TRBJ2-7; TRBD2 matches 10 bases. J was trimmed by 4 bases and V by 4 bases; bases with no gene match: 5. This CDR3 has 14 amino acids. Germline CDR1 and CDR2: SGHKS and YYEKEE (reference sequence). Incomplete CDR3 DNA: TGTGCCAGCAGCGCAAGGACTAGCGGTTACGAG. Its protein is CASSARTSGYE. In full, the CDR3 reads CASSARTSGYEQYF.

Worth noting for this clone: Sequencing ends 3 residues short of the CDR3 end; the germline J gene provides the rest. The genes are TRBV9 and TRBJ1-2; perhaps TRBD1 as D (5 bases). V lost 0 bases and J lost 5, with 11 bases in between. Germline V gene lookup returns CDR1 SGDLS and CDR2 YYNGEE. The CDR3 extends over 14 amino acids. CDR3 bases read: TGTGCCAGCAGCGTAGTGGGAGACAGATATGGC. It encodes CASSVVGDRYG. The CDR3 in its entirety is CASSVVGDRYGYTF.

As to this clone: The CDR3 end falls 3 residues outside the read, so it is completed with the germline J gene. The chain recombines TRBV10-2 with TRBJ1-2; no reliable D call. The CDR3 length is 14 residues. V dropped 6 bases and J dropped 3 bases, with 14 bases sitting between them. Per the germline V gene, CDR1 is WSHSY and CDR2 is SAAADI. CDR3 amino acids: CASRQEDPYYGYTF. CDR3 DNA, as far as it was read: TGCGCCAGCAGGCAGGAAGATCCGTACTATGGC.

Frequency places this clone as medium-sized. Read coverage stops 3 residues before the CDR3 terminus; the germline J gene supplies the remainder. The V gene is TRBV29-1, the J gene TRBJ2-5; 8 bases map to TRBD1. Germline loops: CDR1 SQVTM, CDR2 ANQGSEA. The CDR3 loop spans 14 amino acids. After removal of 3 bases from V and 2 bases from J, the junction contained 5 bases not matched to a gene. CDR3 in amino acids: CSVDPGQVQETQYF. The CDR3 DNA, read in part, is TGCAGCGTTGACCCGGGACAGGTACAAGAGACC.